Given below is one T cell receptor beta chain in context. Libraries were prepared by immunoSEQ multiplex PCR; TCRdb keeps only in-frame clonotypes and omits some of them. Of roughly 69,000 clones listed, about 83% are singletons. Germline values: CDR1 SGHRS, CDR2 YFSETQ. With 3 bases clipped from V and 4 bases from J, the junction kept 7 bases outside the gene matches. The CDR3 covers 15 residues. The data were obtained in a study of control samples from healthy donors and cancer patients. The clonotype comes from a man between 60 and 75 years old in good health. The chain couples TRBV5-1 to TRBJ1-1, with 9 nucleotides matching TRBD1. The specimen sequenced was blood. CDR3 DNA sequence: TGCGCCAGCAGCTACGGACAGGGGTGGGCCACTGAAGCTTTCTTT. This codes for CASSYGQGWATEAFF.